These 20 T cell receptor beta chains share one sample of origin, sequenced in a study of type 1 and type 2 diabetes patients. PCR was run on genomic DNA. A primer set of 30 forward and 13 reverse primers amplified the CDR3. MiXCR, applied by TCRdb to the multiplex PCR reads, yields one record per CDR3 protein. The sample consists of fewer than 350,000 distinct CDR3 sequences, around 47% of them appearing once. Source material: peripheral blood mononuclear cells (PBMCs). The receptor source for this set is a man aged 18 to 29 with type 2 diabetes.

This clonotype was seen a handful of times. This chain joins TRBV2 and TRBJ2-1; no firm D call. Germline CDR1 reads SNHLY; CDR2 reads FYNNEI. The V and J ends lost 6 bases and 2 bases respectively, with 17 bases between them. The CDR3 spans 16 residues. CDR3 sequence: CASRPQRRTTYNEQFF. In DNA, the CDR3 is TGTGCCAGCAGACCCCAAAGGAGAACGACCTACAATGAGCAGTTCTTC.

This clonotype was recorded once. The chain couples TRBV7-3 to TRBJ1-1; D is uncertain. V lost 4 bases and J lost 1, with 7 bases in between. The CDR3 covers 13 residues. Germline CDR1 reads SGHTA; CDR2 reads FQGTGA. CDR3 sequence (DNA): TGTGCCAGCAGCTCTACATCGAACACTGAAGCTTTCTTT. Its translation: CASSSTSNTEAFF.

The chain's CDR3 is CASSPDSSTGELFF. In DNA, the CDR3 is TGTGCCAGCAGCCCCGACAGCAGCACCGGGGAGCTGTTTTTT. The V call is TRBV7-2, the J call TRBJ2-2; a possible D gene is TRBD1 (5 bases). Germline lookup yields CDR1 SGHTA and CDR2 FQGNSA. The CDR3 is made up of 14 amino acids. Trimming pared 5 bases from V and 4 bases from J, leaving 11 bases between. Variable domain in full (rest from reference TRBV7-2 and TRBJ2-2): GAGVSQSPSNKVTEKGKDVELRCDPISGHTALYWYRQSLGQGLEFLIYFQGNSAPDKSGLPSDRFSAERTGGSVSTLTIQRTQQEDSAVYLCASSPDSSTGELFFGEGSRLTVL.

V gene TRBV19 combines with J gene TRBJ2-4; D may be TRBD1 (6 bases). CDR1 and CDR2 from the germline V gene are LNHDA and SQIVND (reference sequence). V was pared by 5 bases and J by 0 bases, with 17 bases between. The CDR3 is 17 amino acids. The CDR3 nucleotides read TGTGCCAGTAGTCCCTTAGCCAGGGGAATAGCCAAAAACATTCAGTACTTC. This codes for CASSPLARGIAKNIQYF. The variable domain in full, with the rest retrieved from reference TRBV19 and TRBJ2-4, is DGGITQSPKYLFRKEGQNVTLSCEQNLNHDAMYWYRQDPGQGLRLIYYSQIVNDFQKGDIAEGYSVSREKKESFPLTVTSAQKNPTAFYLCASSPLARGIAKNIQYFGAGTRLSVL.

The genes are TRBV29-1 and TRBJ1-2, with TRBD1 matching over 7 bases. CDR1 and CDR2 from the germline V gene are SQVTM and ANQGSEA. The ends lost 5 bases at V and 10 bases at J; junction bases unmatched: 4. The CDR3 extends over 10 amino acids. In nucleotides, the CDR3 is TGCAGCGTTAACAGGGGAAACTACACCTTC. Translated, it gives CSVNRGNYTF.

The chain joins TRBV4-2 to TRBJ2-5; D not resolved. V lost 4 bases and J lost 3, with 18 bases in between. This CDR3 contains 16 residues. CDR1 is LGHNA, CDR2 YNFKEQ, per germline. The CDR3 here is CASSRWTSGGKETQYF. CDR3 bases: TGTGCCAGCAGCCGCTGGACCTCGGGTGGGAAAGAGACCCAGTACTTC.

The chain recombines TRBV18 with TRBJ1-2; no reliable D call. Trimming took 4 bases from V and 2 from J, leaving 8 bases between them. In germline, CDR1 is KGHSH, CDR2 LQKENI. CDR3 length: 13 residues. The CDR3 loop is CASSLSVNYGYTF. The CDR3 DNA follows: TGTGCCAGCTCACTATCGGTAAACTATGGCTACACCTTC.

The CDR3 reads CASSLQGEVQETQYF. CDR3 coding DNA: TGTGCCAGCAGTTTACAAGGGGAGGTCCAAGAGACCCAGTACTTC. J is TRBJ2-5 and V is TRBV7-2, with D possibly being TRBD2 (6 bases). The CDR3 has 15 residues. In germline, CDR1 is SGHTA, CDR2 FQGNSA. Trimming took off 6 bases at V and 1 base at J, with 15 bases between the two ends.

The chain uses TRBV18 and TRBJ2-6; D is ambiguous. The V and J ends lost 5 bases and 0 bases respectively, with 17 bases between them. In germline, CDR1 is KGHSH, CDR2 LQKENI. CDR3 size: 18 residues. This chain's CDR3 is CASSSLGVFRSGANVLTF. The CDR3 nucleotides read TGTGCCAGCTCATCACTGGGTGTGTTCCGCTCTGGGGCCAACGTCCTGACTTTC. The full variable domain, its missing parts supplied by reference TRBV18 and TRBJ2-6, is NAGVMQNPRHLVRRRGQEARLRCSPMKGHSHVYWYRQLPEEGLKFMVYLQKENIIDESGMPKERFSAEFPKEGPSILRIQQVVRGDSAAYFCASSSLGVFRSGANVLTFGAGSRLTVL.

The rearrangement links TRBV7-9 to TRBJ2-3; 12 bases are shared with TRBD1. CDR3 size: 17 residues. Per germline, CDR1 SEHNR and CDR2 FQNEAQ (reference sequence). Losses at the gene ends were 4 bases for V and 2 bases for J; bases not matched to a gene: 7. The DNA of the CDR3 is TGTGCCAGCAGCTCCCCCCGGGACAGGGGGCCCACAGATACGCAGTATTTT. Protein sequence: CASSSPRDRGPTDTQYF.

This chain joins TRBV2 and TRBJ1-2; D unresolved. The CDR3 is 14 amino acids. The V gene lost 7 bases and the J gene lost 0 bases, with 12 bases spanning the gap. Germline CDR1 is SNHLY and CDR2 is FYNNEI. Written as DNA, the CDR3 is TGTGCCAGCAATTCCGGGAATACTAACTATGGCTACACCTTC. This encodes CASNSGNTNYGYTF. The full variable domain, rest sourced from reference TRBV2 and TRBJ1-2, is EPEVTQTPSHQVTQMGQEVILRCVPISNHLYFYWYRQILGQKVEFLVSFYNNEISEKSEIFDDQFSVERPDGSNFTLKIRSTKLEDSAMYFCASNSGNTNYGYTFGSGTRLTVV.

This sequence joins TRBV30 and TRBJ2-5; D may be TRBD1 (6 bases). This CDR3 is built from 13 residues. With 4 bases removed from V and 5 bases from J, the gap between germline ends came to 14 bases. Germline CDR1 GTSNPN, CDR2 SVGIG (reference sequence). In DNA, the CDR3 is TGTGCCTGGATGAGGGGACATTCGGAGACCCAGTACTTC. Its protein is CAWMRGHSETQYF.

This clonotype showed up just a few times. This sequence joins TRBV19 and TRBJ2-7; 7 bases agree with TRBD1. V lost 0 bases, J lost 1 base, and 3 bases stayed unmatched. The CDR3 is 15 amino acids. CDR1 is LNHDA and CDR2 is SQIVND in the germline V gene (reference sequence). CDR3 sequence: CASSIDPQGSYEQYF. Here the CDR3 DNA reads TGTGCCAGTAGTATAGATCCACAGGGGTCCTACGAGCAGTACTTC.

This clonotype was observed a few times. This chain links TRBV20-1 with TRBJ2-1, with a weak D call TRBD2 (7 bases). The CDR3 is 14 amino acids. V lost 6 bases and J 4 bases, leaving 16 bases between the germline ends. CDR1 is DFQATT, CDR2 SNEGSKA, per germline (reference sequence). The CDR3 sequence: CSAGGSSGYNEQFF. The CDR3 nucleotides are TGCAGTGCGGGGGGCTCTAGCGGATACAATGAGCAGTTCTTC.

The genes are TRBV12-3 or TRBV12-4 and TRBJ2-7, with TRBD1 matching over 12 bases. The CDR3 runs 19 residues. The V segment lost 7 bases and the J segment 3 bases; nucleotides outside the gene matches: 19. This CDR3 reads CASITSWAGTGGLSYEQYF. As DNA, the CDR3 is TGTGCCAGCATCACCTCGTGGGCCGGGACAGGGGGCCTTAGCTACGAGCAGTACTTC.

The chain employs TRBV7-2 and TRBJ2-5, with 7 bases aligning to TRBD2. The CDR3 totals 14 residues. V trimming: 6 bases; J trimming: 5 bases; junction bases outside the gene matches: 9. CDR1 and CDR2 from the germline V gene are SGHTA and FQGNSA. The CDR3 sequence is CASRLGGSRETQYF. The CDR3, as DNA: TGTGCCAGCAGACTAGGCGGGAGCCGGGAGACCCAGTACTTC.

The CDR3 nucleotides are TGTGCCAGCAGTTTGCCCGGGGTAAACTGCAATGAGCAGTTCTTC. It specifies CASSLPGVNCNEQFF. This rearrangement joins TRBV28 to TRBJ2-1; maybe TRBD2 (5 bases). Germline CDR1 and CDR2: MDHEN and SYDVKM. CDR3 length equals 15 residues. Between the trimmed V and J ends, which lost 3 bases and 6 bases, there was a span of 15 bases.

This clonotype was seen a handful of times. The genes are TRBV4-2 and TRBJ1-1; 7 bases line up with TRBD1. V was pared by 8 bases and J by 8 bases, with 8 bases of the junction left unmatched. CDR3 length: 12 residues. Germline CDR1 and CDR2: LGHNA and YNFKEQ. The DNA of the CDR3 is TGTGCCAGCGGAGGGACAGCTGCCGAAGCTTTCTTT. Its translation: CASGGTAAEAFF.

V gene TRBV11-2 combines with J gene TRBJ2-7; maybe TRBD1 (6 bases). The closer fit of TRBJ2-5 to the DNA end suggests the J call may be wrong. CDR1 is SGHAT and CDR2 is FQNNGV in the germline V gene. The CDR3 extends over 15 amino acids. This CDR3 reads CASTATGLLRETQYF. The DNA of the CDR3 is TGTGCCAGCACAGCTACAGGGCTTTTGCGGGAGACCCAGTACTTC.

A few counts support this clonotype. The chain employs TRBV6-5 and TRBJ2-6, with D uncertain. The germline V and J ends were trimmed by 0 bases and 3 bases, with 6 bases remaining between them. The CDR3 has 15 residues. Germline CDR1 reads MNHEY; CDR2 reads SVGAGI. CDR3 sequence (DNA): TGTGCCAGCAGTTACTCCATCAGTGGGGCCAACGTCCTGACTTTC. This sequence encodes CASSYSISGANVLTF.